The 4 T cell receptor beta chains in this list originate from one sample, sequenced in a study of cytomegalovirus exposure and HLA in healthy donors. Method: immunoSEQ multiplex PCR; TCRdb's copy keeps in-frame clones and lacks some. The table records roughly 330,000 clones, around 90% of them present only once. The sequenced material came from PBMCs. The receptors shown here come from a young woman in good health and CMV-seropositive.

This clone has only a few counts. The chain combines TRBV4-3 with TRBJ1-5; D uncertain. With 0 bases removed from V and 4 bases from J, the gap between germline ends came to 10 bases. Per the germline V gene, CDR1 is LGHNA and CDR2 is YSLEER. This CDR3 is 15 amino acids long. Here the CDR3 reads CASSQDWQLNQPQHF. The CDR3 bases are TGCGCCAGCAGCCAAGACTGGCAGTTGAATCAGCCCCAGCATTTT.

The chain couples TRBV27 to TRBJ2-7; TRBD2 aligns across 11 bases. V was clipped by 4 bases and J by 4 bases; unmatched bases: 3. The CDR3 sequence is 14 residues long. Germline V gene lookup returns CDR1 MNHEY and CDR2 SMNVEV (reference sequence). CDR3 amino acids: CASSSPSGRYEQYF. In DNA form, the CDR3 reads TGTGCCAGCAGTTCGCCTAGCGGGAGGTACGAGCAGTACTTC.

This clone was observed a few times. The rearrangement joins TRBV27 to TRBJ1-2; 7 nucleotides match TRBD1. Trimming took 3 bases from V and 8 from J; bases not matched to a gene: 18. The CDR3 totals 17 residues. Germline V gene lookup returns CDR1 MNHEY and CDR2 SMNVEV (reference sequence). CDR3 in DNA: TGTGCCAGCAGTTTCCCCTCGACACGGGACAGTAATACCGGCTACACCTTC. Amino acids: CASSFPSTRDSNTGYTF.

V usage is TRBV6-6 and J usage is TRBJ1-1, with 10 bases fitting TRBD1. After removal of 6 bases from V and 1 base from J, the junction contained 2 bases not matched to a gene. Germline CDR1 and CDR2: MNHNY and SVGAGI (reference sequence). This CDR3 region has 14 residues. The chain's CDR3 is CASSRDRGNTEAFF. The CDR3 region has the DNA TGTGCCAGCAGCAGGGACAGGGGGAACACTGAAGCTTTCTTT.